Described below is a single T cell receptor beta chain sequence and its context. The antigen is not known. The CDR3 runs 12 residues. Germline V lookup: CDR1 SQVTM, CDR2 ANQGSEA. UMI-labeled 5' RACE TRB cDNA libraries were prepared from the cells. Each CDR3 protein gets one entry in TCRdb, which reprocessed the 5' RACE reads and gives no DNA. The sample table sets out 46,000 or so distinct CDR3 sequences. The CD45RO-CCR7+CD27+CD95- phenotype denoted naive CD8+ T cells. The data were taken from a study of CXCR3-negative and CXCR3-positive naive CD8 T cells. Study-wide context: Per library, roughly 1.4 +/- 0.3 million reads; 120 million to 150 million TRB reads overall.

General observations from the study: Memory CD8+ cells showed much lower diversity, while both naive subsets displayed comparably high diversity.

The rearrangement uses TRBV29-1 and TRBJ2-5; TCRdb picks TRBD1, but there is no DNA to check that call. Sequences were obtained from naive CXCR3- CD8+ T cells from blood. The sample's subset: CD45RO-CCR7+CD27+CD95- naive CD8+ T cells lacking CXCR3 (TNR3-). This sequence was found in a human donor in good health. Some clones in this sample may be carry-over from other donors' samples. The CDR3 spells CSVDAGEETQYF.